This T cell receptor (beta chain) was profiled in a study of blood T cell repertoires in COVID-19. About the research overall: Sample material is recorded as cDNA or gDNA derived from T cells, B-cell-depleted T cells, or PBMCs.

Germline loops: CDR1 SGHRS, CDR2 YFSETQ. Trimming pared 2 bases from V and 7 bases from J, leaving 21 bases between. The CDR3 totals 16 residues. Seattle's enrolled individuals joined amid active infection and were then monitored longitudinally. Repertoires were generated with immunoSEQ multiplex PCR, while TCRdb's copy carries only in-frame clones and drops some. Of 200,000 to 300,000 clones in the sample, around 87% were seen once. Sample: peripheral blood. This chain links TRBV5-1 with TRBJ1-2; D uncertain. The TCR comes from an older woman with COVID-19, enrolled during active disease. The CDR3 sequence: CASSFGGSVGPGGYTF. CDR3 DNA sequence: TGCGCCAGCAGCTTTGGCGGCTCGGTGGGTCCTGGTGGCTACACCTTC.